The source of this T cell receptor beta chain is a study of CD8 T cells in ankylosing spondylitis. There are a few counts of this clonotype. The antigen is undetermined. Broader study findings: In ankylosing spondylitis blood, a motif of 7 to 9 highly homologous TCR beta variants appeared characteristic. In the blood and synovial fluid of reactive arthritis, some motif variants had been previously reported.

Quantitative molecular-barcoded 5'-RACE generated the TCR beta libraries. Each CDR3 protein gets one entry after TCRdb re-called the 5' RACE reads with MiXCR. The sample includes about 440,000 distinct CDR3 sequences, under 20% of them seen just once. The CDR3 is 15 amino acids. CDR1 and CDR2 (germline): LGHNA, YSLEER. The ends were cut back, 0 bases at V and 3 bases at J, with 10 bases in the middle. This rearrangement joins TRBV4-3 to TRBJ2-3; TRBD1 is a possible D gene (5 bases). This sequence originates from a male donor with ankylosing spondylitis. Sequencing was performed on blood, either unsorted or a sorted T cell fraction (not recorded which). The CDR3 loop reads CASSQEGPGTDTQYF. Here the CDR3 DNA reads TGCGCCAGCAGCCAAGAGGGGCCCGGGACAGATACGCAGTATTTT.